The 3 T cell receptor beta chains listed next were all sequenced from one sample in a study of spatial heterogeneity in lung cancer. Time point defined: sample taken at primary tumor resection. General study findings and limits: Within tumors, counts of expanded alpha and beta TCRs tracked tumor mutation counts.

Antigens for these TCRs are unknown. TCRdb fed the 5' RACE reads into MiXCR, producing one record per CDR3 protein. In the table there are around 7,400 distinct CDR3 sequences, around 7% of which are singletons. Here the sequenced sample was lung tumor tissue, taken at surgery. The receptor set was obtained from a male donor with early-stage non-small cell lung cancer.

This clonotype was seen many times. The rearrangement uses TRBV12-3 or TRBV12-4 and TRBJ2-7; 8 positions agree with TRBD1. The CDR3 contains 14 residues. After removal of 3 bases from V and 3 bases from J, the junction contained 4 bases not matched to a gene. The CDR3 here is CASSLEQGDYEQYF. The DNA for the CDR3 is TGTGCCAGCAGTTTGGAACAGGGGGACTACGAGCAGTACTTC.

This clonotype was observed at least ten times. The chain has TRBV27 and TRBJ2-7; D is unresolved. Germline V gene data show CDR1 as MNHEY and CDR2 as SMNVEV (reference sequence). This CDR3 comprises 15 residues. The V and J ends lost 3 bases and 8 bases respectively, with 20 bases between them. In DNA form, the CDR3 reads TGTGCCAGCAGTTTCGGATGGGATCCTTTTTACCAGCAGTACTTC. Protein product: CASSFGWDPFYQQYF.

This clonotype is medium-sized within its sample. This chain links TRBV7-9 with TRBJ2-7; perhaps D is TRBD1 or TRBD2 (5 bases each). The CDR3 length is 15 residues. From germline, CDR1 is SEHNR and CDR2 FQNEAQ (reference sequence). V lost 4 bases and J 0 bases, leaving 13 bases between the germline ends. The DNA for the CDR3 is TGTGCCAGCAGCTCCTGGTCGGGGCTCTCCTACGAGCAGTACTTC. This codes for CASSSWSGLSYEQYF.